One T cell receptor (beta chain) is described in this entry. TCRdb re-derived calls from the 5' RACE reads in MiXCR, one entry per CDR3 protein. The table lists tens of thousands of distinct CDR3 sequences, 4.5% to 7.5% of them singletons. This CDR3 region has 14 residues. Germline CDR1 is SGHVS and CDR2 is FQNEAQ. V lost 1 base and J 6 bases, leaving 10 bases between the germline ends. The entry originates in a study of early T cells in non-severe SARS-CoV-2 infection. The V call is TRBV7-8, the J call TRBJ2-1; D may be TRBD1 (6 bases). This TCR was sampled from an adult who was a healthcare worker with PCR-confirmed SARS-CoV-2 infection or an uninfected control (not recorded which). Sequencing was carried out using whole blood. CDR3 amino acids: CASSLGGQINEQFF. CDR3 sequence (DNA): TGTGCCAGCAGCTTAGGTGGACAGATCAATGAGCAGTTCTTC.